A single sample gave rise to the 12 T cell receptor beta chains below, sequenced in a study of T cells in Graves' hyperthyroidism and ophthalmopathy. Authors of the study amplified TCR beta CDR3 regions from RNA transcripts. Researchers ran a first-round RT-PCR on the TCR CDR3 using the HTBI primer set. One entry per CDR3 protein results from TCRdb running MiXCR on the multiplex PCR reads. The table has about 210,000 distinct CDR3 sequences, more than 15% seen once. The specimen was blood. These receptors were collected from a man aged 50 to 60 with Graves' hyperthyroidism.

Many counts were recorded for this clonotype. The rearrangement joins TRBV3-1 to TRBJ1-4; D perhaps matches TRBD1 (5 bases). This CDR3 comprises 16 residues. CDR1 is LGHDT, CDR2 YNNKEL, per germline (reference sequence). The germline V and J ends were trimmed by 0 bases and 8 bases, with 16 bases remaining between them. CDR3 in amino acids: CASSQDRGTLREKLFF. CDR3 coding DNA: TGTGCCAGCAGCCAAGATCGGGGGACTCTTAGGGAAAAACTGTTTTTT.

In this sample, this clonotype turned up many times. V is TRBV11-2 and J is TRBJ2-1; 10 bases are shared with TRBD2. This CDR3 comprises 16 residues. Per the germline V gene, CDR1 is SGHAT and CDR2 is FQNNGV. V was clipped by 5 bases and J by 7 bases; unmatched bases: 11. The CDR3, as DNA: TGTGCCAGCAGCCCCCTGAGGCTAGCGGGAGTAAATGAGCAGTTCTTC. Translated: CASSPLRLAGVNEQFF.

Here the CDR3 reads CSAPTGLGQETQYF. DNA for the CDR3: TGCAGTGCTCCTACAGGGCTGGGACAAGAGACCCAGTACTTC. V usage is TRBV20-1 and J usage is TRBJ2-5, with D tentatively TRBD1 (6 bases). Trimming cost V 5 bases and J 2 bases, with 15 bases left between them. This CDR3 region has 14 residues. CDR1 and CDR2 from the germline V gene are DFQATT and SNEGSKA (reference sequence).

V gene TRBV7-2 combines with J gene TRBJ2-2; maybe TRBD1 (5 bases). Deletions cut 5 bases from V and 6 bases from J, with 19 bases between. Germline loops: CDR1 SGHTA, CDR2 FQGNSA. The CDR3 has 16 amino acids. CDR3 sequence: CASSLQGVGAPGELFF. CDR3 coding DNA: TGTGCCAGCAGCCTCCAAGGGGTAGGGGCCCCCGGGGAGCTGTTTTTT.

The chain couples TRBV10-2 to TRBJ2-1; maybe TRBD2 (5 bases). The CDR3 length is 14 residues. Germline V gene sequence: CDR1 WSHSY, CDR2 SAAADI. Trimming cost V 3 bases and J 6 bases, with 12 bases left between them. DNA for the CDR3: TGCGCCAGCAGTGAAGAGGGCTTCCGCAATGAGCAGTTCTTC. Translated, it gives CASSEEGFRNEQFF.

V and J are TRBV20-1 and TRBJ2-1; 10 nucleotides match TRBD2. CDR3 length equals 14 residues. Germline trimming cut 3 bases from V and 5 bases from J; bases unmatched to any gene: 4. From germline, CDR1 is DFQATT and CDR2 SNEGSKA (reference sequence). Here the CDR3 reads CSASASGGNNEQFF. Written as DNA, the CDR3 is TGCAGTGCTAGCGCTAGCGGGGGAAACAATGAGCAGTTCTTC.

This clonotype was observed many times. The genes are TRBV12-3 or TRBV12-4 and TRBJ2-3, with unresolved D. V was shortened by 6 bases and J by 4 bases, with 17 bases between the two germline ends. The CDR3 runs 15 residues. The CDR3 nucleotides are TGTGCCAGCAGGGCCTTTAGGGTAGGCGCAGATACGCAGTATTTT. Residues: CASRAFRVGADTQYF.

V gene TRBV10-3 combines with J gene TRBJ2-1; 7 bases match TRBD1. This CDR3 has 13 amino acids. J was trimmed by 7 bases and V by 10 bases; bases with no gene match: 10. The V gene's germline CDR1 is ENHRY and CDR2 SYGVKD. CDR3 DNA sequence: TGTGCCACCGCACCAGGGGGAAGGAATGAGCAGTTCTTC. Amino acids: CATAPGGRNEQFF.

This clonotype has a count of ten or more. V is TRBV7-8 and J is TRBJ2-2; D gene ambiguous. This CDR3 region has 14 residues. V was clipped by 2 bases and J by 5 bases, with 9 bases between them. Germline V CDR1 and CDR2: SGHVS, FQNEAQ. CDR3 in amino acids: CASSLSDITGELFF. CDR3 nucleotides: TGTGCCAGCAGCTTATCCGACATTACCGGGGAGCTGTTTTTT.

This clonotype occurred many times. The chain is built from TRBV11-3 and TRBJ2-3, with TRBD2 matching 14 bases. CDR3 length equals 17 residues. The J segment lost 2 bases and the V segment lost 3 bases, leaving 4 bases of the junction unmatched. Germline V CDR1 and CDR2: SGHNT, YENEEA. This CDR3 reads CASSLRTSGRPTDTQYF. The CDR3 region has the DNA TGTGCCAGCAGCTTGAGGACTAGCGGGAGGCCCACAGATACGCAGTATTTT.

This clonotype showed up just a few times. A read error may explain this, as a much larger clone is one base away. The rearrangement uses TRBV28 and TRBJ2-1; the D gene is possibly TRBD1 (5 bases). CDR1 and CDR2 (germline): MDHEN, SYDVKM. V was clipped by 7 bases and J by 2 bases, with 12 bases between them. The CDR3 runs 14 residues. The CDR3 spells CASTKDSPYNEQFF. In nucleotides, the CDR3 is TGTGCCAGCACAAAAGACAGCCCCTACAATGAGCAGTTCTTC.

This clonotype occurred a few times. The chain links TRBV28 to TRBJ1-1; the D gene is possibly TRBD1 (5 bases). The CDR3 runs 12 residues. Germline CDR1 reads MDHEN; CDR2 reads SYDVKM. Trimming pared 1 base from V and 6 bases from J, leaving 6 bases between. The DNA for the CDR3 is TGTGCCAGCAGTTTATCGGGGGCTGAAGCTTTCTTT. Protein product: CASSLSGAEAFF. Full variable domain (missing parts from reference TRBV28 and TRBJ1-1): DVKVTQSSRYLVKRTGEKVFLECVQDMDHENMFWYRQDPGLGLRLIYFSYDVKMKEKGDIPEGYSVSREKKERFSLILESASTNQTSMYLCASSLSGAEAFFGQGTRLTVV.